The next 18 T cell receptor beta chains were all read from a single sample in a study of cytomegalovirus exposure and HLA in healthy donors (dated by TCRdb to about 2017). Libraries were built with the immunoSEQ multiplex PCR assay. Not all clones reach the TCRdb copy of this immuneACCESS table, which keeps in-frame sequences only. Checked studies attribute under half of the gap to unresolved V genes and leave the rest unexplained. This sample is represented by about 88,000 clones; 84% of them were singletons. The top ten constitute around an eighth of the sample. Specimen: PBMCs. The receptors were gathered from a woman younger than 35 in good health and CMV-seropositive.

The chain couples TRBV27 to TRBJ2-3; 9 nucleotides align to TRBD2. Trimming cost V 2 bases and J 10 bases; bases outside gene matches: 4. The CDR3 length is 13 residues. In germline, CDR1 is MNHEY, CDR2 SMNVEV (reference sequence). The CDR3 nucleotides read TGTGCCAGCAGTTTAGCTAGCGGGGCTGCGCAGTATTTT. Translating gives CASSLASGAAQYF.

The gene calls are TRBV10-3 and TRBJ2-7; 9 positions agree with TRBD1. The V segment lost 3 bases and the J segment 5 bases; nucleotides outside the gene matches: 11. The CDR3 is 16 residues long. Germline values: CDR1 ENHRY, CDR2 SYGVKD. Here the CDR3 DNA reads TGTGCCATCAGTGACCCTCCGGGACAGGGTGGCGACGAGCAGTACTTC. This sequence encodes CAISDPPGQGGDEQYF.

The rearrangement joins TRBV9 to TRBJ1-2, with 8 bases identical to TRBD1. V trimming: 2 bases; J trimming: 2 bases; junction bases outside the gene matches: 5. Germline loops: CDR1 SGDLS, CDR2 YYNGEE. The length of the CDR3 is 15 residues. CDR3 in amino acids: CASSVLGQGNYGYTF. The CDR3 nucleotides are TGTGCCAGCAGCGTGCTAGGACAGGGCAACTATGGCTACACCTTC. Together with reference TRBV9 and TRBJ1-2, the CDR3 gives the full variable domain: DSGVTQTPKHLITATGQRVTLRCSPRSGDLSVYWYQQSLDQGLQFLIQYYNGEERAKGNILERFSAQQFPDLHSELNLSSLELGDSALYFCASSVLGQGNYGYTFGSGTRLTVV.

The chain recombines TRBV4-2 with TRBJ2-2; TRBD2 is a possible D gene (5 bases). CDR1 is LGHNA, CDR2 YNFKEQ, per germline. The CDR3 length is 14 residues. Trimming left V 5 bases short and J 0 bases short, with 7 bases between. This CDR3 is CASSGGANTGELFF. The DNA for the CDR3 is TGTGCCAGCAGCGGAGGCGCGAACACCGGGGAGCTGTTTTTT.

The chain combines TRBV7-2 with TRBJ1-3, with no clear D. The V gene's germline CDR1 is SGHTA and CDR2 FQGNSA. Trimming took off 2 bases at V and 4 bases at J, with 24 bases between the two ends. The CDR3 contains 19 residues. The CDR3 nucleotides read TGTGCCAGCAGCTTATTTGTCACAGATTCGGCCCTCTGGGGAAACACCATATATTTT. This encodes CASSLFVTDSALWGNTIYF.

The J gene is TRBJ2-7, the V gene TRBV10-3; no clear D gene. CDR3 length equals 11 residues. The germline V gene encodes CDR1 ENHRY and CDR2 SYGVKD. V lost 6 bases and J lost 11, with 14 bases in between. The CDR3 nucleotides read TGTGCCATCAGGACTGATTCACGAGAGTACTTC. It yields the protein CAIRTDSREYF.

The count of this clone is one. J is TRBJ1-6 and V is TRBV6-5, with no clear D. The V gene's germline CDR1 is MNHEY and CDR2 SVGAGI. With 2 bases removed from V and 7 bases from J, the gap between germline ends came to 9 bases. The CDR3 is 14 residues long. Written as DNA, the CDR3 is TGTGCCAGCAGTTACGACAATTGGAATTCACCCCTCCACTTT. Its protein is CASSYDNWNSPLHF.

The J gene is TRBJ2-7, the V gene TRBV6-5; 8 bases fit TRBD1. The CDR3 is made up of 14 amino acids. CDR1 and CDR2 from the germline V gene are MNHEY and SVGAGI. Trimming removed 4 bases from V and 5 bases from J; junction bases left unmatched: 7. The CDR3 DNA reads TGTGCCAGCAGTTTTAACAGGGGGAACCACGAGCAGTACTTC. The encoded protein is CASSFNRGNHEQYF.

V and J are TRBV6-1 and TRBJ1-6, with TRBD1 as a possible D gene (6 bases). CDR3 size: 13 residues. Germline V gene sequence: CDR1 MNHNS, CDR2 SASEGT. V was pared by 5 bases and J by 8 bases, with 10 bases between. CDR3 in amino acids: CASSSPGDSPLHF. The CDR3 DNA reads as TGTGCCAGCAGTTCCCCAGGGGATTCACCCCTCCACTTT.

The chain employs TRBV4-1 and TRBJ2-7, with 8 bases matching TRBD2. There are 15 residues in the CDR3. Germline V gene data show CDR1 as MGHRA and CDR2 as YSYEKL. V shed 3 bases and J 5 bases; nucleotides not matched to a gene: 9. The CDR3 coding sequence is TGCGCCAGCAGCCAGGGCGGGGGGTTCATGGACGAGCAGTACTTC. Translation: CASSQGGGFMDEQYF.

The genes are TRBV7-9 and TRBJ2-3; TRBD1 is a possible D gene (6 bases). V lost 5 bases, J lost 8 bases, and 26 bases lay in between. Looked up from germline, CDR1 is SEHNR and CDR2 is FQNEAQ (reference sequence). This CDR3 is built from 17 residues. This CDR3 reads CASSVPLGAGDIGTQYF. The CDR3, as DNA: TGTGCCAGCAGCGTCCCCTTGGGGGCCGGGGATATCGGTACGCAGTATTTT.

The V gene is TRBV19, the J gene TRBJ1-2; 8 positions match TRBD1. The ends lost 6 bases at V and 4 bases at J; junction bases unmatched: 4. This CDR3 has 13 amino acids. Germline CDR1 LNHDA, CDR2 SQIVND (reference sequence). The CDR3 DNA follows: TGTGCCAGTAGCTGGACAGGGCTCTATGGCTACACCTTC. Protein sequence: CASSWTGLYGYTF.

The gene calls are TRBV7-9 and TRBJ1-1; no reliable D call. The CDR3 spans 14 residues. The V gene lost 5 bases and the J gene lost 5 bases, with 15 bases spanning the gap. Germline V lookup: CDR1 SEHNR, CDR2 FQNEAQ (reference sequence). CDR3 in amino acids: CASSEVLSGTEAFF. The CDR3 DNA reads TGTGCCAGCAGCGAAGTGCTTTCCGGGACTGAAGCTTTCTTT. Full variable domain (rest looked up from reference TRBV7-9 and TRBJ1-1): DTGVSQNPRHKITKRGQNVTFRCDPISEHNRLYWYRQTLGQGPEFLTYFQNEAQLEKSRLLSDRFSAERPKGSFSTLEIQRTEQGDSAMYLCASSEVLSGTEAFFGQGTRLTVV.

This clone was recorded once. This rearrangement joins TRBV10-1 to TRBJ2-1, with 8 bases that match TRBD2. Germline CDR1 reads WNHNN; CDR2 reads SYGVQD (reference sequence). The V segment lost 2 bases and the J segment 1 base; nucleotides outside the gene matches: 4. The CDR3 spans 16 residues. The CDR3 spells CASSERGGPSYNEQFF. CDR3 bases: TGCGCCAGCAGTGAGCGCGGGGGGCCTTCCTACAATGAGCAGTTCTTC.

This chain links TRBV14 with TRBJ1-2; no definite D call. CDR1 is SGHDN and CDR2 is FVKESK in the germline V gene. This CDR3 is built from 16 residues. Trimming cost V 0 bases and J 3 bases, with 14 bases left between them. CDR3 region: CASSQDEDGGYYGYTF. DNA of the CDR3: TGTGCCAGCAGCCAAGATGAAGACGGAGGATACTATGGCTACACCTTC.

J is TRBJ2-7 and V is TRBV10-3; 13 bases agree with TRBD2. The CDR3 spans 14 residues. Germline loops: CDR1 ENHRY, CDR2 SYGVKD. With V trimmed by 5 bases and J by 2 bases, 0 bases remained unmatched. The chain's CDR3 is CAISTSGGAYEQYF. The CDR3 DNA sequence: TGTGCCATCAGTACTAGCGGGGGGGCCTACGAGCAGTACTTC.

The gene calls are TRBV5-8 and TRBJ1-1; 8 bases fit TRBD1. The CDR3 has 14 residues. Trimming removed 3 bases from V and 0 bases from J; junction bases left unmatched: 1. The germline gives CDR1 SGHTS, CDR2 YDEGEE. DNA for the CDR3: TGTGCCAGCAGCTGGGGACAGGTGAACACTGAAGCTTTCTTT. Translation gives CASSWGQVNTEAFF.

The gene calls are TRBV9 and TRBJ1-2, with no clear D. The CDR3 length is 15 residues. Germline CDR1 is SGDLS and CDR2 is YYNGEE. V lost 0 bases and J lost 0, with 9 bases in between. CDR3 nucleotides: TGTGCCAGCAGCGTAGTGGGCCAAGCTAACTATGGCTACACCTTC. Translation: CASSVVGQANYGYTF.